A single sample gave rise to the 15 T cell receptor beta chains below, sequenced in a study of identical twins. Each CDR3 protein is one row after TCRdb ran MiXCR on the 5' RACE reads. The sample has hundreds of thousands of distinct CDR3 sequences, around 8.3% seen once; the top ten hold 0.98%. Another study also made use of these data, one on yellow fever vaccine responses in identical twins.

The source material was PBMCs. The source of these receptors is a woman younger than 35 in good health.

This clonotype occurred a few times. V and J are TRBV14 and TRBJ2-2, with 7 bases lining up with TRBD1. Trimming took 3 bases from V and 4 from J; bases not matched to a gene: 20. CDR1 is SGHDN and CDR2 is FVKESK in the germline V gene. There are 20 residues in the CDR3. The CDR3 region is CASSHSIGTVTTESTGELFF. CDR3 nucleotides: TGTGCCAGCAGCCACTCGATAGGGACAGTCACGACGGAGAGCACCGGGGAGCTGTTTTTT.

Only a few counts were recorded for this clonotype. J is TRBJ2-1 and V is TRBV11-2; 10 nucleotides align to TRBD1. The CDR3 covers 15 residues. After removal of 6 bases from V and 6 bases from J, the junction contained 8 bases not matched to a gene. CDR1 and CDR2 (germline): SGHAT, FQNNGV. The CDR3 nucleotides read TGTGCCAGCAGAAGACCGGGACAGGGGTCCAATGAGCAGTTCTTC. It is translated as CASRRPGQGSNEQFF.

This clonotype was counted a few times. CDR3 residues: CASSSSRTGTLFPDTQYF. In DNA, the CDR3 is TGTGCCAGCAGCTCTTCCCGCACCGGGACATTGTTCCCAGATACGCAGTATTTT. This chain joins TRBV5-4 and TRBJ2-3; a possible D gene is TRBD1 (6 bases). CDR1 is SGHNT, CDR2 YYREEE, per germline (reference sequence). Trimming left V 3 bases short and J 4 bases short, with 24 bases between. The CDR3 is made up of 18 amino acids.

The V gene is TRBV14, the J gene TRBJ2-1, with TRBD1 matching over 7 bases. V was clipped by 1 base and J by 8 bases; unmatched bases: 8. The CDR3 runs to 15 residues. CDR1 SGHDN and CDR2 FVKESK come from the germline V gene. DNA for the CDR3: TGTGCCAGCAGCCAAGTGGGCAGGGGGATCGATGAGCAGTTCTTC. It translates to CASSQVGRGIDEQFF.

This clonotype has only one observation. The rearrangement uses TRBV5-4 and TRBJ1-6, with TRBD1 as a possible D gene (5 bases). Trimming stripped 4 bases from V and 12 bases from J, with 17 bases between. The CDR3 length is 14 residues. Germline V gene lookup returns CDR1 SGHNT and CDR2 YYREEE (reference sequence). This CDR3 reads CASSDRDLYGPLHF. CDR3 nucleotide sequence: TGTGCCAGCAGCGACCGGGACCTTTATGGACCCCTCCACTTT. Full variable domain (missing parts from reference TRBV5-4 and TRBJ1-6): ETGVTQSPTHLIKTRGQQVTLRCSSQSGHNTVSWYQQALGQGPQFIFQYYREEENGRGNFPPRFSGLQFPNYSSELNVNALELDDSALYLCASSDRDLYGPLHFGNGTRLTVT.

The table lists this clonotype with a few counts. V usage is TRBV27 and J usage is TRBJ2-5; D gene uncertain. This CDR3 region has 15 residues. V shed 3 bases and J shed 1 base, with 12 bases lying between them. The germline CDR1 and CDR2 sequences are MNHEY and SMNVEV (reference sequence). CDR3: CASSFWRDFQETQYF. In DNA form, the CDR3 reads TGTGCCAGCAGTTTTTGGCGAGACTTCCAAGAGACCCAGTACTTC.

This clonotype was picked up many times. The gene calls are TRBV20-1 and TRBJ2-3; D gene uncertain. The length of the CDR3 is 16 residues. The germline V gene has CDR1 DFQATT and CDR2 SNEGSKA (reference sequence). Trimming shortened V by 1 base and J by 6 bases, and 20 bases separated the two germline ends. The CDR3 sequence is CSARAVEDPNNDTQYF. The DNA of the CDR3 is TGCAGTGCTAGAGCAGTTGAGGACCCGAACAATGATACGCAGTATTTT.

This clonotype was seen a handful of times. This chain uses TRBV7-6 with TRBJ2-1; 10 bases agree with TRBD1. Losses at the gene ends were 5 bases for V and 7 bases for J; bases not matched to a gene: 8. This CDR3 has 15 amino acids. Germline V CDR1 and CDR2: SGHVS, FNYEAQ. The CDR3 nucleotides are TGTGCCAGCAGCCGTTCCGGGACAGGGGTGAATGAGCAGTTCTTC. Protein: CASSRSGTGVNEQFF.

V and J are TRBV28 and TRBJ2-4; D remains unclear. Germline-derived CDR1 and CDR2 are MDHEN and SYDVKM. This CDR3 contains 15 residues. Trimming cost V 5 bases and J 1 base, with 12 bases left between them. CDR3 bases: TGTGCCAGCAGTGCGCGAGGATCGGCCAAAAACATTCAGTACTTC. It yields the protein CASSARGSAKNIQYF.

At least ten counts were recorded for this clonotype. The V and J genes are TRBV29-1 and TRBJ2-1; 7 positions agree with TRBD1. V lost 6 bases to trimming and J lost 0 bases; unmatched junction nucleotides: 5. In germline, CDR1 is SQVTM, CDR2 ANQGSEA. This CDR3 has 14 residues. The CDR3 sequence is CSVRDSNSYNEQFF. The CDR3 DNA reads TGCAGCGTCCGGGACAGCAACTCCTACAATGAGCAGTTCTTC.

At least ten counts were recorded for this clonotype. This rearrangement joins TRBV6-1 to TRBJ2-3; D ambiguous. CDR3 length: 17 amino acids. Germline loops: CDR1 MNHNS, CDR2 SASEGT. V gave up 5 bases and J gave up 3 bases, with 21 bases separating them. Here the CDR3 reads CASSRAGPLLGTDTQYF. Here the CDR3 DNA reads TGTGCCAGCAGTCGCGCCGGGCCCCTCCTCGGGACAGATACGCAGTATTTT.

This clonotype has only a few counts. This sequence joins TRBV29-1 and TRBJ2-3; 9 bases map to TRBD1. The CDR3 is 15 amino acids. Per the germline V gene, CDR1 is SQVTM and CDR2 is ANQGSEA. With 2 bases clipped from V and 0 bases from J, the junction kept 3 bases outside the gene matches. CDR3 sequence (DNA): TGCAGCGTTGAACGGACAGGGGACAGCACAGATACGCAGTATTTT. It codes for CSVERTGDSTDTQYF.

The sample holds many counts of this clonotype. The chain uses TRBV7-9 and TRBJ2-1, with unresolved D. The CDR3 length is 15 residues. V was shortened by 2 bases and J by 8 bases, with 16 bases between the two germline ends. The germline gives CDR1 SEHNR, CDR2 FQNEAQ (reference sequence). DNA of the CDR3: TGTGCCAGCAGCTTACCCGGCGAGTTTGTCGATGAGCAGTTCTTC. Amino acids: CASSLPGEFVDEQFF.

This clonotype was detected a few times. This sequence joins TRBV28 and TRBJ1-5; 8 bases line up with TRBD1. The germline V gene encodes CDR1 MDHEN and CDR2 SYDVKM. The CDR3 runs to 15 residues. V was clipped by 5 bases and J by 6 bases; unmatched bases: 9. In DNA form, the CDR3 reads TGTGCCAGCAGTCCTGTTGACAGGGGAGCTCAGCCCCAGCATTTT. It translates to CASSPVDRGAQPQHF. Using reference TRBV28 and TRBJ1-5 for the parts outside the CDR3, the full variable domain is DVKVTQSSRYLVKRTGEKVFLECVQDMDHENMFWYRQDPGLGLRLIYFSYDVKMKEKGDIPEGYSVSREKKERFSLILESASTNQTSMYLCASSPVDRGAQPQHFGDGTRLSIL.

This clonotype turned up a few times. The chain has TRBV7-3 and TRBJ2-3, with TRBD2 as a possible D gene (7 bases). Trimming took 0 bases from V and 2 from J, leaving 24 bases between them. CDR1 is SGHTA, CDR2 FQGTGA, per germline. The CDR3 has 20 residues. CDR3 in DNA: TGTGCCAGCAGCTTAACCCCACCCTTTCCACGGGGGGCCTACACAGATACGCAGTATTTT. It translates to CASSLTPPFPRGAYTDTQYF.